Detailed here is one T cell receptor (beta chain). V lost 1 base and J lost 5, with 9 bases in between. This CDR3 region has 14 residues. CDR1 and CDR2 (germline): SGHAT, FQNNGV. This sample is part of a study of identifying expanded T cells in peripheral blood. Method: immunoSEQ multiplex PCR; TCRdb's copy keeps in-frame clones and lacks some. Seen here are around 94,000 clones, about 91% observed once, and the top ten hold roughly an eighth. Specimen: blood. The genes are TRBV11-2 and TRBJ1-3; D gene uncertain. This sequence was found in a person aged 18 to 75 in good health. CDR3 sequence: CASSLANPRNTIYF. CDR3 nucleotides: TGTGCCAGCAGCTTAGCCAACCCGAGAAACACCATATATTTT.